The 2 T cell receptor beta chains given below trace back to one sample, sequenced in a study of blood T cell repertoires in COVID-19. Sequenced by immunoSEQ multiplex PCR; TCRdb stores in-frame clones only, minus some. The data contain around 86,000 clones, around 85% of them seen just once; the ten biggest clones take up approximately 13%. What was sequenced was peripheral blood. All receptors come from a human donor in a cohort sampled during active COVID-19.

The V and J genes are TRBV9 and TRBJ2-7; the match to TRBD1 covers 8 bases. The length of the CDR3 is 15 residues. In germline, CDR1 is SGDLS, CDR2 YYNGEE. The ends lost 4 bases at V and 3 bases at J; junction bases unmatched: 9. This chain's CDR3 is CASSLTPGTGYEQYF. The CDR3 bases are TGTGCCAGCAGCCTAACCCCGGGGACAGGCTACGAGCAGTACTTC. Full variable domain (remainder filled in from reference TRBV9 and TRBJ2-7): DSGVTQTPKHLITATGQRVTLRCSPRSGDLSVYWYQQSLDQGLQFLIQYYNGEERAKGNILERFSAQQFPDLHSELNLSSLELGDSALYFCASSLTPGTGYEQYFGPGTRLTVT.

The CDR3 loop is CATSEAGGPSGADTQYF. In DNA, the CDR3 is TGTGCCACCAGTGAAGCGGGAGGGCCCTCGGGGGCAGATACGCAGTATTTT. The chain links TRBV24-1 to TRBJ2-3; 10 bases fit TRBD2. The length of the CDR3 is 17 residues. CDR1 and CDR2 (germline): KGHDR, SFDVKD. Trimming removed 4 bases from V and 4 bases from J; junction bases left unmatched: 10.